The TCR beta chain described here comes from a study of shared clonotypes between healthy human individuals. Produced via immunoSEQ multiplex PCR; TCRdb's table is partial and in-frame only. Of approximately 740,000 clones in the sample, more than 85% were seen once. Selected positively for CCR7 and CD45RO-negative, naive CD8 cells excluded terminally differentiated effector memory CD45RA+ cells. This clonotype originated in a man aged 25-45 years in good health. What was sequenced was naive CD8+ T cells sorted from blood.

The CDR3 DNA is TGTGCCAGCAGTGACCGGGACAGGGCCGATATAGCTGGAAACACCATATATTTT. Translation: CASSDRDRADIAGNTIYF. The chain combines TRBV6-1 with TRBJ1-3; 9 bases map to TRBD1. The germline CDR1 and CDR2 sequences are MNHNS and SASEGT. This CDR3 is built from 18 residues. Losses at the gene ends were 3 bases for V and 2 bases for J; bases not matched to a gene: 11.